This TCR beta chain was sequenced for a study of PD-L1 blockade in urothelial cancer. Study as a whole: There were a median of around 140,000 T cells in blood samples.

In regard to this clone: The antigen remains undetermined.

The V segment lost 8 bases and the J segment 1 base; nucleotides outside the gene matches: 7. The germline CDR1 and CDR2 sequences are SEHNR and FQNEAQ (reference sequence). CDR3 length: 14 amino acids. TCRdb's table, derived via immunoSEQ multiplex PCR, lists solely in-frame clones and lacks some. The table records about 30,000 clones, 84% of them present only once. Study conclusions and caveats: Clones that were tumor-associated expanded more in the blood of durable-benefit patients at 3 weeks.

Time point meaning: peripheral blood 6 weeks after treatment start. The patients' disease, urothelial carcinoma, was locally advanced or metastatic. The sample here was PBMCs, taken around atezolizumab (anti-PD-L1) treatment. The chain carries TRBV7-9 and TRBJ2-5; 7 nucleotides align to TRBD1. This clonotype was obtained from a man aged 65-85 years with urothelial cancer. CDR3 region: CASGEQGSQETQYF. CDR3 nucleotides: TGTGCCAGCGGTGAACAGGGGAGCCAAGAGACCCAGTACTTC.